This TCR beta chain stems from a study of shared clonotypes between healthy human individuals. The method was immunoSEQ multiplex PCR; TCRdb's version includes in-frame clones alone and lacks a portion of them. The data show about 1 million clones, under 80% seen once. The sample holds one count of this clone. The germline CDR1 and CDR2 sequences are SGHDN and FVKESK. After removal of 4 bases from V and 6 bases from J, the junction contained 10 bases not matched to a gene. This CDR3 is built from 15 residues. This chain uses TRBV14 with TRBJ1-1; 8 nucleotides align to TRBD1. The clonotype originates from a man younger than 30 in good health. Sequencing was carried out using memory CD4+ T cells sorted from blood. Regarding subset: CD45RA-negative fraction. This CDR3 reads CASSPGQALDSEAFF. The DNA for the CDR3 is TGTGCCAGCAGCCCGGGACAGGCACTGGACTCTGAAGCTTTCTTT.